A single sample gave rise to the 21 T cell receptor beta chains below, sequenced in a study of blood T cell repertoires in COVID-19. This table comes from immunoSEQ multiplex PCR, and its TCRdb copy is limited to in-frame clones, with some not included. Among fewer than 250,000 clones listed, roughly nine tenths were seen once. Sequenced sample: peripheral blood. Receptor source: a man in his sixties with COVID-19, enrolled during active disease.

This clone was seen only once. This chain connects TRBV2 to TRBJ1-6; TRBD1 matches at 7 bases. The CDR3 length is 13 residues. CDR1 and CDR2 (germline): SNHLY, FYNNEI. V was clipped by 8 bases and J by 10 bases; unmatched bases: 8. The CDR3: CASDDRVGSPLHF. CDR3 DNA: TGTGCCAGCGACGACAGGGTCGGATCACCCCTCCACTTT. The full variable domain, in which reference TRBV2 and TRBJ1-6 provide the parts outside the CDR3, is EPEVTQTPSHQVTQMGQEVILRCVPISNHLYFYWYRQILGQKVEFLVSFYNNEISEKSEIFDDQFSVERPDGSNFTLKIRSTKLEDSAMYFCASDDRVGSPLHFGNGTRLTVT.

The genes are TRBV13 and TRBJ2-1, with TRBD2 identical over 8 bases. The J segment lost 0 bases and the V segment lost 6 bases, leaving 4 bases of the junction unmatched. Germline CDR1 PRHDT, CDR2 FYEKMQ (reference sequence). CDR3 length: 15 residues. The CDR3 is CASSSGTSSYNEQFF. CDR3 DNA: TGTGCCAGCAGTTCGGGGACTAGCTCCTACAATGAGCAGTTCTTC.

The rearrangement joins TRBV30 to TRBJ1-5; unclear D gene. The V end was cut by 0 bases, the J end by 2 bases, with 8 bases between. This CDR3 comprises 14 residues. Germline CDR1 reads GTSNPN; CDR2 reads SVGIG (reference sequence). CDR3 bases: TGTGCCTGGAGTGTACTGGGAGGCAATCAGCCCCAGCATTTT. It translates to CAWSVLGGNQPQHF.

V and J are TRBV18 and TRBJ2-4; 12 bases line up with TRBD2. The V gene's germline CDR1 is KGHSH and CDR2 LQKENI. The CDR3 extends over 19 amino acids. With 3 bases clipped from V and 1 base from J, the junction kept 10 bases outside the gene matches. This CDR3 reads CASSPVTSGSKGAKNIQYF. In DNA form, the CDR3 reads TGTGCCAGCTCACCTGTGACTAGCGGGAGTAAGGGGGCCAAAAACATTCAGTACTTC.

The J gene is TRBJ2-1, the V gene TRBV19; D unresolved. This CDR3 spans 12 amino acids. V lost 7 bases and J 9 bases, leaving 13 bases between the germline ends. Germline loops: CDR1 LNHDA, CDR2 SQIVND (reference sequence). The CDR3: CASNEYPGEQFF. Written as DNA, the CDR3 is TGTGCCAGTAATGAGTATCCCGGTGAGCAGTTCTTC.

This rearrangement joins TRBV3-1 (or the pseudogene TRBV3-2) to TRBJ2-7; maybe TRBD2 (6 bases). The ends were cut back, 3 bases at V and 3 bases at J, with 12 bases in the middle. The CDR3 has 14 amino acids. Germline CDR1 reads LGHDT; CDR2 reads YNNKEL (reference sequence). The CDR3 spells CASSQDWRGYEQYF. In DNA, the CDR3 is TGTGCCAGCAGCCAGGACTGGCGGGGCTACGAGCAGTACTTC.

The chain uses TRBV21-1 and TRBJ2-3; the table names TRBD2, a call not compared with the DNA. TRBV21-1 represents a pseudogene. The CDR3 sequence is 18 residues long. The CDR3 DNA is TGTGCCAGCAGCAAAGTAGCCCTAGCGCCAGACCGCACAGATACGCAGTATTTT. Its translation is CASSKVALAPDRTDTQYF.

Only a few counts were recorded for this clone. This chain joins TRBV18 and TRBJ1-2; unclear D gene. The V gene's germline CDR1 is KGHSH and CDR2 LQKENI. This CDR3 comprises 13 residues. Trimming took 3 bases from V and 4 from J, leaving 9 bases between them. CDR3 residues: CASSPDGIYGYTF. The CDR3 DNA is TGTGCCAGCTCACCGGACGGGATCTATGGCTACACCTTC.

V usage is TRBV6-5 and J usage is TRBJ1-2, with 7 bases matching TRBD1. CDR1 and CDR2 from the germline V gene are MNHEY and SVGAGI. After removal of 6 bases from V and 5 bases from J, the junction contained 6 bases not matched to a gene. The CDR3 consists of 13 residues. CDR3 protein: CASSTTGLYGYTF. The CDR3 DNA follows: TGTGCCAGCAGCACGACAGGGCTTTATGGCTACACCTTC.

This clone has just one count. This chain joins TRBV2 and TRBJ1-5; D might be TRBD1 (6 bases). Trimming took 8 bases from V and 5 from J, leaving 10 bases between them. Germline assignment: CDR1 SNHLY and CDR2 FYNNEI. The CDR3 runs to 12 residues. CDR3 in amino acids: CASRTDYQPQHF. In DNA form, the CDR3 reads TGTGCCAGCCGGACAGATTATCAGCCCCAGCATTTT.

V usage is TRBV7-8 and J usage is TRBJ2-7, with a tentative D call TRBD2 (6 bases). This CDR3 comprises 13 residues. Germline V gene data show CDR1 as SGHVS and CDR2 as FQNEAQ. The V and J ends lost 0 bases and 6 bases respectively, with 9 bases between them. CDR3: CASSLALAFEQYF. CDR3 DNA: TGTGCCAGCAGCTTAGCCCTAGCGTTCGAGCAGTACTTC.

The V and J genes are TRBV28 and TRBJ2-5; TRBD1 might be the D (5 bases). Trimming removed 6 bases from V and 3 bases from J, with 11 bases in between. The germline CDR1 and CDR2 sequences are MDHEN and SYDVKM. The CDR3 loop spans 13 amino acids. CDR3 residues: CASRYPTEETQYF. CDR3 DNA: TGTGCCAGCAGGTATCCGACAGAAGAGACCCAGTACTTC.

The chain employs TRBV7-2 and TRBJ1-3, with a weak D call TRBD1 (5 bases). Germline V lookup: CDR1 SGHTA, CDR2 FQGNSA. The V end lost 4 bases, the J end lost 2 bases, and 6 bases lay between the germline ends. This CDR3 has 13 amino acids. In DNA, the CDR3 is TGTGCCAGCAGCTCGGGGGCTGGAAACACCATATATTTT. Residues: CASSSGAGNTIYF.

J is TRBJ2-3 and V is TRBV10-3; 10 bases map to TRBD2. The CDR3 totals 14 residues. Trimming at V came to 5 bases and at J to 3 bases, leaving 2 bases not matched to a gene. Germline CDR1 is ENHRY and CDR2 is SYGVKD. CDR3 in DNA: TGTGCCATCAGTCGAGCGGGGGGGACAGATACGCAGTATTTT. This translates into CAISRAGGTDTQYF.

This clone was seen once. The V gene is TRBV7-6, the J gene TRBJ2-1; D is perhaps TRBD2 (6 bases). This CDR3 has 15 residues. Trimming removed 2 bases from V and 0 bases from J, with 8 bases in between. Germline assignment: CDR1 SGHVS and CDR2 FNYEAQ. The CDR3 nucleotides are TGTGCCAGCAGCTTATCGCGGGGCTCCTACAATGAGCAGTTCTTC. As protein: CASSLSRGSYNEQFF.

The V gene is TRBV6-5, the J gene TRBJ1-2, with TRBD1 matching 8 bases. The CDR3 length is 14 residues. Germline lookup yields CDR1 MNHEY and CDR2 SVGAGI. Trimming cost V 5 bases and J 3 bases; bases outside gene matches: 5. The CDR3 region has the DNA TGTGCCAGCAGTAACGCAGGGGGCGACTATGGCTACACCTTC. Its translation is CASSNAGGDYGYTF.

This clone was found once. This chain connects TRBV7-9 to TRBJ1-2, with TRBD1 as a possible D gene (6 bases). This CDR3 spans 14 amino acids. V gave up 4 bases and J gave up 3 bases, with 12 bases separating them. Per germline, CDR1 SEHNR and CDR2 FQNEAQ (reference sequence). The CDR3 loop is CASSSTRGHYGYTF. The CDR3 DNA is TGTGCCAGCAGCTCTACCAGGGGACACTATGGCTACACCTTC.

This sequence joins TRBV5-1 and TRBJ2-7, with TRBD1 matching over 9 bases. The V and J ends lost 2 bases and 4 bases, in that order; junction bases with no gene match: 10. The CDR3 sequence is 16 residues long. Germline values: CDR1 SGHRS, CDR2 YFSETQ. The CDR3 loop reads CASSLGPGQGSYEQYF. DNA for the CDR3: TGCGCCAGCAGCTTAGGCCCGGGACAGGGTTCTTACGAGCAGTACTTC. The whole variable domain, remainder taken from reference TRBV5-1 and TRBJ2-7, is KAGVTQTPRYLIKTRGQQVTLSCSPISGHRSVSWYQQTPGQGLQFLFEYFSETQRNKGNFPGRFSGRQFSNSRSEMNVSTLELGDSALYLCASSLGPGQGSYEQYFGPGTRLTVT.

This chain joins TRBV12-5 and TRBJ1-5; 8 bases are a match to TRBD1. The CDR3 has 12 residues. Germline CDR1 is LGHNT and CDR2 is FRNRAP. The trim removed 4 bases at V and 16 bases at J, leaving 9 bases unmatched. The chain's CDR3 is CASGSRQGPKHF. DNA of the CDR3: TGTGCTAGTGGTTCAAGACAGGGGCCCAAACATTTT.

CDR3 nucleotide sequence: TGCGCCAGCAGTGGAGAGCGGGGCGTCCTTTCTCATGAGCAGTTCTTC. Translation: CASSGERGVLSHEQFF. V is TRBV10-1 and J is TRBJ2-1; TRBD2 matches 7 bases. J was trimmed by 8 bases and V by 4 bases; bases with no gene match: 14. CDR1 is WNHNN and CDR2 is SYGVQD in the germline V gene (reference sequence). The CDR3 spans 16 residues.

The chain joins TRBV7-6 to TRBJ2-1; D perhaps matches TRBD1 (6 bases). Per the germline V gene, CDR1 is SGHVS and CDR2 is FNYEAQ. The CDR3 runs to 11 residues. With 7 bases removed from V and 5 bases from J, the gap between germline ends came to 6 bases. The CDR3 DNA is TGTGCCAGCAACAGGGACAATGAGCAGTTCTTC. It codes for CASNRDNEQFF.